This T cell receptor (beta chain) was captured in a study of shared clonotypes between healthy human individuals. Trimming stripped 3 bases from V and 3 bases from J, with 11 bases between. CDR1 and CDR2 (germline): SQVTM, ANQGSEA. The CDR3 contains 13 residues. The split of CD4+ cells yielded CD45RA+ naive and CD45RA-negative memory subsets. The assay was carried out at the deep level. Sequencing used immunoSEQ multiplex PCR; TCRdb keeps in-frame clones, though not all of them. Seen here are 1.5 million to 1.9 million clones, around 98% observed once, and the top ten hold 0.4% to 0.45%. The origin of this receptor is a man aged 25-40 years in good health. The V and J genes are TRBV29-1 and TRBJ1-1, with D tentatively TRBD1 (6 bases). The sequenced sample consisted of naive CD4+ T cells sorted from blood. As to subset: CD45RA+ positively selected. CDR3 sequence reads: CSVDSGGHTEAFF. The CDR3 DNA sequence: TGCAGCGTTGATTCGGGGGGGCACACTGAAGCTTTCTTT.